This T cell receptor beta chain comes out of a study of blood T cell repertoires in COVID-19. Study details: Sites in the United States, Italy and Spain provided acute and convalescent COVID-19 samples.

This clone occurred once. Assay used: immunoSEQ multiplex PCR; TCRdb lists only in-frame clones, some missing. The sample holds just under 350,000 clones, around nine tenths seen once. Germline CDR1 LNHDA, CDR2 SQIVND (reference sequence). The CDR3 runs 17 residues. V lost 6 bases and J lost 7; bases outside the gene matches: 14. The specimen was peripheral blood. This chain uses TRBV19 with TRBJ2-1; 11 nucleotides agree with TRBD2. The sequence was collected from a woman younger than 35 who had recovered from COVID-19. The CDR3 region is CASRASTLAGVVNEQFF. In DNA form, the CDR3 reads TGTGCCAGTAGGGCCTCAACACTAGCGGGAGTCGTGAATGAGCAGTTCTTC.